What follows are 3 T cell receptor beta chains derived from one specimen sequenced in a study of blood T cell repertoires in COVID-19 (dated by TCRdb to about 2020). The library relied on the immunoSEQ multiplex PCR assay. The table comes from immuneACCESS by way of TCRdb, which keeps in-frame sequences with V and J called. Part of the clones is missing from these tables; in studies checked, under half for an unresolved V gene and the rest for unknown reasons. The sample table holds around 80,000 clones, of which 82% were seen once. The ten largest account for around a quarter of the sample. The sequenced sample consisted of peripheral blood. Receptors were obtained from a human donor in a cohort sampled during active COVID-19.

In regard to this clone: In the same sample, other DNA sequences code for this CDR3. The rearrangement uses TRBV6-6 and TRBJ1-1; D is possibly TRBD1 (6 bases). CDR1 is MNHNY and CDR2 is SVGAGI in the germline V gene (reference sequence). V gave up 2 bases and J gave up 5 bases, with 9 bases separating them. The CDR3 length is 13 residues. CDR3 nucleotides: TGTGCCAGCAGTTACGGGGGGGCGACTGAAGCTTTCTTT. Translated: CASSYGGATEAFF.

The chain employs TRBV20-1 and TRBJ2-1; 8 bases map to TRBD1. With V trimmed by 3 bases and J by 4 bases, 8 bases remained unmatched. The CDR3 has 15 residues. CDR1 DFQATT and CDR2 SNEGSKA come from the germline V gene (reference sequence). The CDR3 DNA reads as TGCAGTGCTAGTAAGTTCGACAGGGGTTACAATGAGCAGTTCTTC. Protein product: CSASKFDRGYNEQFF.

The CDR3, as DNA: TGCGCCAGCAGCGTTGGTACAGGGACGGGGCAGCCCCAGCATTTT. Translated, it gives CASSVGTGTGQPQHF. The chain combines TRBV5-1 with TRBJ1-5; a weak D match, TRBD1 (6 bases). This CDR3 has 15 amino acids. The V end lost 4 bases, the J end lost 7 bases, and 18 bases lay between the germline ends. Germline V lookup: CDR1 SGHRS, CDR2 YFSETQ.